The present T cell receptor (beta chain) was sequenced within a study of cytomegalovirus exposure and HLA in healthy donors (dated 2017 in TCRdb). Describing the broader study: According to an earlier analysis of several hundred of the donors, about 179 million T cells yielded 90 million to 140 million unique TCR beta sequences and about 300 Gb of sequence data. Approximately 310 gigabases of sequencing data and tens of millions of unique TCR sequences were included in an early release covering roughly 600 HLA-typed donors. The genetic ancestry cluster associated with self-reported Caucasian donors included approximately 85% of the roughly 400 genotyped donors. The study aimed to test whether signatures of past pathogen exposure could be identified by cataloging public T cell receptors. Using immunosequencing, the study profiled T cell repertoires from about 650 subjects and related those repertoires to cytomegalovirus serostatus. Along with the roughly 670-subject first cohort, a separate validation cohort of over a hundred different subjects was used. To predict cytomegalovirus infection status, the study brought together high-throughput TCR immunosequencing, statistical association of individual TCRs with disease status, and machine learning. A later analysis re-analyzed previously published TCR beta repertoires from roughly 690 donors and added high-resolution HLA genotyping to study TCR occurrence patterns. Rather than drawing on any new phenotypic data, the later analysis identified candidate immune exposures from TCR beta sequences and the way those sequences occurred across donors. An earlier analysis of fewer than 750 of the donors used high-throughput TCR beta sequencing to judge whether each TCR beta V gene segment behaved as functional or pseudogenic. Donor age, sex, ethnicity and CMV serostatus were compiled together with the repertoire data. Genome-wide SNP genotypes for about 60% of the roughly 670 donors were used in a later genetic analysis, which treated that subset as a discovery cohort. All discovery cohort repertoires had been generated on a single sequencing platform. Class I and class II HLA loci were covered by the typing at four-digit resolution. The number of donors typed differed by locus, with about 629-640 for A, B, C, DRB1 and DQB1, around 500 for DQA1, some 570 for DPA1, and under 490 for DPB1. Because of strong linkage in the cohort, 4 to 6 DR-DQ haplotypes were treated as single units for association and clustering. Among roughly 370 genotyped donors of the cohort, an average of roughly 240,000 unique TCR beta nucleotide sequences were sequenced per donor, roughly 20% of them non-productive.

About this clone itself: Its antigen is currently not known. No quality values exist for individual bases; no much larger clone is one base distant.

The cohort was made up of several hundred healthy bone marrow donors. Cohort members were all nominally healthy when sampled, although unrecorded immune exposures were likely present. The donor tested CMV seronegative, placing the donor among the 350 or so seronegative members of the cohort. A peripheral blood sample was collected from each donor, and TCR beta sequencing was performed on peripheral blood mononuclear cells. Genomic DNA extraction from the blood cell samples was performed with the Qiagen DNeasy Blood Extraction Kit. The CDR3 spans 12 residues, from the cysteine through the phenylalanine. Here the CDR3 DNA is all that survives: 36 bases in frame from base 1. V loses 4 bases, J loses 3 bases, and the germline ends lie 7 bases apart. The germline V gene provides CDR1 SGHDT and CDR2 YYEEEE. General conclusions and limits of the study: Because HLA typing was missing for some donors at each locus, association tests included only the typed subset. In a later genetic analysis, a missense DCLRE1C variant was associated with V-gene and J-gene trimming of TCR beta chains, and the association was replicated in an independent cohort. Some IMGT-functional V segments, including TRBV6-2 and TRBV6-3, could not be told apart with the 87-base-pair reads, so those segments were excluded. In a later analysis, the rate of TCR association differed among HLA loci, with DRB1 alleles having the most associated TCRs and HLA-C alleles having the fewest. The study gave a list of 150 to 200 TCR beta chains associated with cytomegalovirus. The earlier analysis of almost 600 of the donors excluded 15 to 20 rarely observed V segments, including chromosome 9 orphons, because counts were too low. When HLA alleles, especially DR and DQ, strongly co-occurred, attributing TCR associations to individual alleles was difficult. A later analysis found that most CMV-associated TCR beta chains appeared HLA-restricted, with HLA associations seemingly driven largely by CMV exposure. CMV serostatus was the only immune exposure information available for the cohort. In a later genetic analysis, fewer N-insertions in productive TCRs were reported among donors in an Asian-associated ancestry cluster than the roughly 700-donor mean. Across donors, most TCR sequences were observed very rarely, whereas some public TCRs were present in many individuals. According to the authors, the approach could potentially be generalized to other disease states and immunological phenotypes. A few of the identified cytomegalovirus-associated TCR beta chains were confirmed in vitro to be specific for cytomegalovirus antigens. Presence/absence analyses assumed roughly uniform sequencing depth across donors, an assumption that may not hold. Broadly in line with IMGT annotations, most TCR beta V segments showed up in productive rearrangements about 87% or about 30% of the time in an earlier analysis of several hundred of the donors. Cytomegalovirus status was reported to be diagnosed by the classifier with high specificity and sensitivity in both the original and validation cohorts. Correlated functional status among segregating V segments might reflect linkage disequilibrium, but an unknown experimental factor could not be ruled out. A later analysis found that HLA-associated TCR beta chains were more clonally expanded and had lower generation probabilities than equally common non-associated chains. A cluster of highly shared sequence variants was judged likely to be a technical artifact of the sequencing pipeline. In a later analysis, 15,000 to 20,000 TCR beta sequences were associated with specific HLA alleles at a false discovery rate of 0.05. According to a later analysis, parvovirus B19, influenza, CMV and Epstein-Barr virus appeared linked to several top co-occurrence clusters. Only TCR beta chains were sequenced in this cohort, and the absence of alpha or paired-chain data limited detectable features. A further reported finding was that TCR beta sequences accurately predicted the HLA-A and HLA-B alleles for most subjects in the first cohort.

Preparation of the library involved the immunoSEQ multiplex PCR assay. The multiplex PCR relied on a mix of 60 forward primers for TCR Vbeta segments and 13 reverse primers for TCR Jbeta segments. The CDR3 region of rearranged TCR beta genes was amplified from genomic DNA with a multiplex PCR assay. The amplified TCR beta libraries were sequenced on the Illumina HiSeq System as 87-base-pair reads. The study's own analysis went as follows. In a later analysis, 80 million or so unique TCR beta chains were counted across the roughly 670 repertoires, and approximately 11 million of these chains were shared by at least two donors. To remove PCR and sequencing errors, raw reads were error-corrected and collapsed into unique sequences using a nearest-neighbor algorithm that merged closely related sequences. V, D and J gene segments were assigned by aligning CDR3 sequences to IMGT reference sequences. For a sequence to be retained, a match of at least six nucleotides to both a V gene segment and a J gene segment was required. A rearrangement was called productive if the CDR3 had no stop codons and remained in frame with V and J, and every other rearrangement was called non-productive. CDR3 was defined according to IMGT convention as the region running from the second conserved V-encoded cysteine to the conserved J-encoded phenylalanine. The earlier analysis of roughly 590 of the donors excluded any sequence lacking an unambiguous match to a single V gene segment. An earlier analysis of under 750 of the donors called V segments functional above 56.7% productive rearrangements and segregating when the between-donor standard deviation exceeded 5%. A statistical classification framework was developed to diagnose cytomegalovirus status using the catalog of TCR beta chain sequences. In a later analysis, TCR nucleotide sequences were compared against IMGT/GENE-DB human TR gene sequences so that V and J genes could be assigned. The TCRdist pipeline was used in a later analysis to assign CDR3 sequences and most-parsimonious VDJ recombination scenarios. In a later analysis, each TCR beta chain was defined by its CDR3 amino acid sequence together with its V-gene family, and reads lacking a unique V-gene family were excluded. As a way to deal with suspected cross-contamination and a sequencing artifact, a later analysis dropped over 550 nucleotide sequences that were highly shared and had low generation probability. In a later analysis, a clonal expansion index for each public chain was calculated from normalized within-repertoire ranks of inferred template counts. A later analysis computed generation probabilities with a VDJ recombination model fitted to out-of-frame rearrangements, and checked the results against IGoR. A later analysis scored TCR-TCR, TCR-HLA and TCR-CMV co-occurrence with hypergeometric tests, applying a repertoire-size bias correction to TCR pairs. To estimate false discovery rates, a later analysis permuted the HLA or CMV assignments 20 times. In a later analysis, co-occurring TCRs were grouped using DBSCAN, and TCRdist sequence similarity was added for clustering within HLA-allele-positive subsets. Repertoires with fewer than 30,000 or more than 120,000 public chains were left out of co-occurrence clustering, as were four to six repertoires with anomalous nucleotide sharing. Drawn from immuneACCESS, this table holds only the in-frame rearrangements with V and J called that TCRdb kept. Clones are partly lost; checked studies trace under half to an unresolved V gene and leave the rest unexplained. Clone size and the V and J calls come from that table; the DNA yielded D and trimming. Recorded for this sample are about 87,000 clones; roughly 8.2% of them occurred a single time. Roughly 2.1% of the sample belongs to the ten largest clones.

Material for sequencing was PBMCs. This TCR was sampled from a man over 45 in good health and CMV-seronegative. The V and J genes are TRBV5-6 and TRBJ1-2; the D gene remains uncertain. The CDR3 reads as follows: CASSLYDYGYTF. The DNA reads as follows: TGTGCCAGCAGCCTGTATGACTATGGCTACACCTTC.